This T cell receptor beta chain originates from a study of response to subunit inactivated influenza vaccine. Study-level results: Few additional T cells are recruited per seasonal influenza vaccination, authors suggested.

In the case of this clonotype: Its matching antigen is unknown.

TCRdb reprocessed the RT-PCR reads with MiXCR, giving one entry per CDR3 protein. The sample shows more than 700,000 distinct CDR3 sequences, less than 25% of them seen only once. Trimming pared 1 base from V and 3 bases from J, leaving 13 bases between. CDR1 and CDR2 (germline): MNHEY, SMNVEV (reference sequence). The CDR3 is 15 amino acids. The sequence was obtained from a man aged 50-59 years who received an inactivated influenza vaccine. V and J are TRBV27 and TRBJ2-7, with D perhaps TRBD2 (6 bases). The sequences come from PBMCs from blood, collected 5 days after vaccination. This CDR3 reads CASSLYPGAHYEQYF. CDR3 in DNA: TGTGCCAGCAGTTTATATCCGGGAGCCCACTACGAGCAGTACTTC.